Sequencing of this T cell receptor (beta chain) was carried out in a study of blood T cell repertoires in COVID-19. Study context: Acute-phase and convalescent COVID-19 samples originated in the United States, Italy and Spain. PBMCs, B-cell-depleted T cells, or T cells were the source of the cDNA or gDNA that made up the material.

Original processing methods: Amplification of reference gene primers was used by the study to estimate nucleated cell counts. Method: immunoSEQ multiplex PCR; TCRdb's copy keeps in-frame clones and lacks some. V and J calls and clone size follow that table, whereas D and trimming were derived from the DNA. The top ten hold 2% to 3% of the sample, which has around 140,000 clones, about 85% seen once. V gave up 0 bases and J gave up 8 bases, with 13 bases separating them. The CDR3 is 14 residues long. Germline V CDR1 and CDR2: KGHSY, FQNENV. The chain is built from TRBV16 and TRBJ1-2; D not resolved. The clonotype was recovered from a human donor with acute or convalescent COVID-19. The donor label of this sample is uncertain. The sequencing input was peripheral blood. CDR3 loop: CASSQSNAGGGYTF. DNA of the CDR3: TGTGCCAGCAGCCAATCTAACGCAGGAGGCGGCTACACCTTC.